This T cell receptor beta chain appears in the sequencing data of a study of control samples from healthy donors and cancer patients. Sequencing was performed with immunoSEQ multiplex PCR; in TCRdb, only in-frame clones are kept and a portion is missing. Of about 58,000 clones in the sample, 70% to 90% were seen once. Germline V gives CDR1 SGHAT, CDR2 FQNNGV. V lost 5 bases and J lost 9, with 13 bases in between. This CDR3 is built from 12 residues. Sequenced material: PBMCs. This rearrangement joins TRBV11-2 to TRBJ1-1; D is uncertain. The TCR originated in a woman between 55 and 75 years old with lung cancer. The CDR3 loop reads CASSLGLGKAFF. For the CDR3, the DNA is TGTGCCAGCAGCCTCGGTCTTGGGAAAGCTTTCTTT.